Included here is one T cell receptor beta chain sequence, with context. V lost 6 bases to trimming and J lost 0 bases, with 12 bases between them. This CDR3 has 16 residues. TCRdb analysed the RACE reads with MiXCR anew, one entry per CDR3 protein. The sample lists approximately 82,000 distinct CDR3 sequences; approximately 10% were seen once. Stated time point: patch test 1, 2 weeks after DPC sensitization. As to treatment: therapeutic diphenylcyclopropenone sensitization with weekly scalp DPC. This sample stems from a study of human T cells and chemical hapten exposure. This clonotype originated in a man aged 35 to 55 with alopecia areata. Some clones in this sample may be carry-over from other donors' samples. This chain links TRBV12-3 or TRBV12-4 with TRBJ2-6; a possible D gene is TRBD1 (6 bases). The specimen was whole blood, collected in connection with sensitization to the hapten diphenylcyclopropenone (DPC). Written as DNA, the CDR3 is TGTGCCAGCAGGCCCTCAGGGGTCTCTGGGGCCAACGTCCTGACTTTC. It yields the protein CASRPSGVSGANVLTF.